The entry below gives a single TCR beta chain sequence along with its context. The data were taken from a study of blood T cell repertoires in COVID-19. Overall study: The study drew acute and convalescent COVID-19 samples from the United States, Italy and Spain.

CDR3 length: 16 residues. Deletions cut 2 bases from V and 2 bases from J, with 12 bases between. CDR1 is KGHDR and CDR2 is SFDVKD in the germline V gene. As originally analysed: Scientists estimated how many nucleated cells there were by amplifying reference gene primers. Sequencing used immunoSEQ multiplex PCR; TCRdb keeps in-frame clones, though not all of them. V and J calls and clone size are as listed in that table; D and trimming were resolved from the DNA. Among about 280,000 clones listed, approximately 83% were seen once. Sample: peripheral blood. The sequence derives from a woman aged 25 to 39 who had recovered from COVID-19. The rearrangement links TRBV24-1 to TRBJ2-1; D unresolved. CDR3 sequence (DNA): TGTGCCACCAGTGATTCCGACACAACCCCCTACAATGAGCAGTTCTTC. Encoded protein: CATSDSDTTPYNEQFF.